The 14 T cell receptor beta chains given below trace back to one sample, sequenced in a study of shared clonotypes between healthy human individuals. The assay was immunoSEQ multiplex PCR, and TCRdb's table has in-frame clones only and misses some. The sample includes about 1.5 million clones, more than 95% of them seen just once. Sequenced input: naive CD4+ T cells sorted from blood. The subset was: CD45RA+ positively selected. Every receptor here comes from a young man in good health.

V usage is TRBV7-6 and J usage is TRBJ1-3; D is unclear. The V gene lost 1 base and the J gene lost 4 bases, with 20 bases spanning the gap. Looked up from germline, CDR1 is SGHVS and CDR2 is FNYEAQ. The CDR3 sequence is 18 residues long. CDR3 DNA: TGTGCCAGCAGCTTAGAAACAGTTGGCCCCCTCTCCGGAAACACCATATATTTT. Residues: CASSLETVGPLSGNTIYF. The entire variable domain, with the rest obtained from reference TRBV7-6 and TRBJ1-3, is as follows: GAGVSQSPRYKVTKRGQDVALRCDPISGHVSLYWYRQALGQGPEFLTYFNYEAQQDKSGLPNDRFSAERPEGSISTLTIQRTEQRDSAMYRCASSLETVGPLSGNTIYFGEGSWLTVV.

V gene TRBV9 combines with J gene TRBJ1-5; no clear D. Germline V gene data show CDR1 as SGDLS and CDR2 as YYNGEE. V lost 4 bases to trimming and J lost 10 bases, with 18 bases between them. CDR3 size: 14 residues. CDR3: CASSPRTDMGPQHF. For the CDR3, the DNA is TGTGCCAGCAGCCCAAGGACGGATATGGGCCCCCAGCATTTT.

The CDR3 DNA sequence: TGTGCCAGCTCACCCCGCAGGGCCTCCTACGAGCAGTACTTC. As protein: CASSPRRASYEQYF. This rearrangement joins TRBV18 to TRBJ2-7; TRBD1 is a possible D gene (5 bases). CDR3 length: 14 amino acids. V was clipped by 3 bases and J by 0 bases, with 9 bases between them. The germline V gene encodes CDR1 KGHSH and CDR2 LQKENI.

The chain has TRBV6-5 and TRBJ2-7; D ambiguous. Trimming removed 3 bases at V and 1 base at J, with 16 bases between. The CDR3 spans 16 residues. CDR1 and CDR2 (germline): MNHEY, SVGAGI. CDR3 amino acids: CASSYKFLGSSYEQYF. The CDR3 DNA reads TGTGCCAGCAGTTATAAATTCTTGGGGTCATCCTACGAGCAGTACTTC.

This clone was recorded a few times. CDR3 bases: TGTGCCAGCAGTTACACCAATAGCCAATCGGGCTACGAGCAGTACTTC. This codes for CASSYTNSQSGYEQYF. The chain has TRBV6-5 and TRBJ2-7; D is unclear. Germline CDR1 MNHEY, CDR2 SVGAGI. The CDR3 sequence is 16 residues long. The V end lost 2 bases, the J end lost 3 bases, and 17 bases lay between the germline ends.

The V call is TRBV19, the J call TRBJ2-1; D may correspond to TRBD1 or TRBD2 (5 bases each). V gave up 6 bases and J gave up 2 bases, with 11 bases separating them. This CDR3 contains 14 residues. Germline loops: CDR1 LNHDA, CDR2 SQIVND (reference sequence). CDR3 sequence reads: CASRQGPTYNEQFF. Here the CDR3 DNA reads TGTGCCAGTAGGCAGGGACCCACCTACAATGAGCAGTTCTTC.

This chain joins TRBV2 and TRBJ1-5; a weak D match, TRBD1 (6 bases). In germline, CDR1 is SNHLY, CDR2 FYNNEI. The CDR3 consists of 16 residues. V was shortened by 6 bases and J by 6 bases, with 21 bases between the two germline ends. CDR3 sequence reads: CASRMGWQGSFQPQHF. CDR3 bases: TGTGCCAGCAGGATGGGTTGGCAGGGGAGCTTTCAGCCCCAGCATTTT.

The J gene is TRBJ2-7, the V gene TRBV18, with D possibly being TRBD1 (6 bases). Trimming cost V 3 bases and J 3 bases, with 18 bases left between them. Germline V CDR1 and CDR2: KGHSH, LQKENI. The CDR3 totals 16 residues. The CDR3 DNA follows: TGTGCCAGCTCACCCCTCGGGGCAGGGGAGAGCTACGAGCAGTACTTC. This translates into CASSPLGAGESYEQYF.

As to this clone: The same CDR3 can be traced to other DNA sequences in this sample. This chain joins TRBV29-1 and TRBJ2-7, with TRBD2 matching 7 bases. This CDR3 is 13 amino acids long. J lost 2 bases, V lost 6 bases, and 7 bases had no gene match. Germline V gene sequence: CDR1 SQVTM, CDR2 ANQGSEA. This CDR3 is CSVRGRVTYEQYF. The CDR3 DNA is TGCAGCGTACGAGGGAGGGTGACCTACGAGCAGTACTTC.

The chain combines TRBV5-6 with TRBJ2-7, with 9 bases aligning to TRBD2. Germline CDR1 reads SGHDT; CDR2 reads YYEEEE. V lost 0 bases, J lost 3 bases, and 7 bases stayed unmatched. The CDR3 extends over 16 amino acids. The CDR3 sequence: CASSLGLAGKIYEQYF. CDR3 bases: TGTGCCAGCAGCTTGGGGCTAGCGGGGAAAATCTACGAGCAGTACTTC.

The rearrangement joins TRBV9 to TRBJ2-2; 11 positions match TRBD2. J lost 3 bases, V lost 4 bases, and 11 bases had no gene match. Per germline, CDR1 SGDLS and CDR2 YYNGEE. The CDR3 covers 18 residues. The CDR3 DNA is TGTGCCAGCAGCCCAGAAACTACTAGCGGGAGTCACACCGGGGAGCTGTTTTTT. Protein product: CASSPETTSGSHTGELFF.

The chain employs TRBV10-2 and TRBJ2-7, with 9 bases that match TRBD2. The ends lost 4 bases at V and 0 bases at J; junction bases unmatched: 7. Germline CDR1 WSHSY, CDR2 SAAADI. The CDR3 is made up of 16 amino acids. The DNA for the CDR3 is TGCGCCAGCAGTGTTCTAACTAGCGGGTCCTCCTACGAGCAGTACTTC. The encoded protein is CASSVLTSGSSYEQYF.

Concerning this clone: This sample includes further DNA sequences coding for the same CDR3. J is TRBJ2-7 and V is TRBV6-5; 9 positions match TRBD2. Germline lookup yields CDR1 MNHEY and CDR2 SVGAGI. This CDR3 has 15 residues. V lost 5 bases and J lost 2; bases outside the gene matches: 7. CDR3 loop: CASSRTSGPTYEQYF. The CDR3 DNA reads as TGTGCCAGCAGTCGAACTAGCGGGCCTACCTACGAGCAGTACTTC.

This rearrangement joins TRBV9 to TRBJ2-2; D remains ambiguous. The V gene's germline CDR1 is SGDLS and CDR2 YYNGEE. Trimming removed 5 bases at V and 7 bases at J, with 9 bases between. The CDR3 loop spans 12 amino acids. CDR3 DNA: TGTGCCAGCAGGGATAGGAGCGGGGAGCTGTTTTTT. As protein: CASRDRSGELFF.